This T cell receptor beta chain emerged from a study of Graves' ophthalmopathy and Graves' hyperthyroidism. Overall study findings and caveats: Between ophthalmopathy and stable hyperthyroidism, a 13-signature model drew a separation with 85% to 90% sensitivity and 81.08% specificity. At 70.59% sensitivity and roughly 72% specificity, the model predicted progression of the ophthalmopathy.

RNA served as the template for amplifying TCR beta CDR3 regions. First-round RT-PCR used HTBI primers; second-round multiplex PCR followed. MiXCR, applied by TCRdb to the multiplex PCR reads, yields one record per CDR3 protein. The sample records about 230,000 distinct CDR3 sequences, around 42% being singletons. This clonotype turned up a few times. The target antigen is unknown. As diagnostic evidence, clinical symptoms, serum thyroxine, TRAb, thyroid ultrasound and orbital computed tomography were relied upon. From fresh peripheral blood, 8.5 to 10 ml in volume, the PBMCs were obtained. The CDR3 is 15 residues long. V was pared by 3 bases and J by 0 bases, with 12 bases between. The V gene's germline CDR1 is SGHVS and CDR2 FQNEAQ.

V usage is TRBV7-8 and J usage is TRBJ2-7; tentatively, D is TRBD1 or TRBD2 (5 bases each). This receptor was obtained from an adult man with Graves' ophthalmopathy. The sequenced material came from peripheral blood. The CDR3 sequence is CASSFGTASSYEQYF. The CDR3 DNA follows: TGTGCCAGCAGCTTCGGGACGGCGAGCTCCTACGAGCAGTACTTC.